The 31 T cell receptor beta chains in this list originate from one sample, sequenced in a study of shared clonotypes between healthy human individuals. Generated by immunoSEQ multiplex PCR, the TCRdb table keeps only in-frame clones and is missing some. The sample lists some 1,900,000 clones, over 85% occurring once. In the naive CD8 group, cells lacked CD45RO and were positively selected for CCR7, so terminally differentiated effector memory CD45RA+ cells were left out. The source material was naive CD8+ T cells sorted from blood. All receptors derive from a man younger than 35 in good health.

This clone was recorded once. V usage is TRBV2 and J usage is TRBJ2-7, with 8 bases lining up with TRBD1. V dropped 3 bases and J dropped 2; count of bases not matched to a gene: 3. Germline CDR1 reads SNHLY; CDR2 reads FYNNEI. This CDR3 is 14 amino acids long. CDR3 coding DNA: TGTGCCAGCAGTGACCCGGACAGGGCCTACGAGCAGTACTTC. As protein: CASSDPDRAYEQYF.

V is TRBV5-6 and J is TRBJ2-7; D is possibly TRBD2 (7 bases). The CDR3 runs to 15 residues. Germline loops: CDR1 SGHDT, CDR2 YYEEEE. Trimming took 0 bases from V and 2 from J, leaving 12 bases between them. The CDR3 DNA reads TGTGCCAGCAGCTTGGCAGGGGCGGGGGCCTACGAGCAGTACTTC. It codes for CASSLAGAGAYEQYF.

The chain employs TRBV14 and TRBJ2-1; TRBD2 matches 7 bases. The germline V gene has CDR1 SGHDN and CDR2 FVKESK. The CDR3 extends over 16 amino acids. V trimming: 3 bases; J trimming: 2 bases; junction bases outside the gene matches: 7. The CDR3 protein is CASSHGLGSAYNEQFF. The DNA of the CDR3 is TGTGCCAGCAGCCATGGACTAGGGTCCGCCTACAATGAGCAGTTCTTC.

This clone was observed a single time. The rearrangement uses TRBV6-4 and TRBJ2-2, with no clear D. V lost 4 bases, J lost 4 bases, and 4 bases lay in between. Germline values: CDR1 MRHNA, CDR2 SNTAGT. The CDR3 extends over 12 amino acids. The CDR3 protein is CASSGLTGELFF. The CDR3 nucleotides read TGTGCCAGCAGTGGACTCACCGGGGAGCTGTTTTTT.

The chain has TRBV7-8 and TRBJ1-2; TRBD1 is a possible D gene (5 bases). Germline V CDR1 and CDR2: SGHVS, FQNEAQ. Trimming pared 8 bases from V and 5 bases from J, leaving 21 bases between. This CDR3 is 15 amino acids long. CDR3 region: CASGDDPDEGYGYTF. Here the CDR3 DNA reads TGTGCCAGCGGGGACGATCCCGACGAGGGATATGGCTACACCTTC.

This clone turned up a few times. The chain has TRBV9 and TRBJ1-6; 8 bases are a match to TRBD1. The CDR3 is 14 residues long. V trimming: 4 bases; J trimming: 10 bases; junction bases outside the gene matches: 7. Per the germline V gene, CDR1 is SGDLS and CDR2 is YYNGEE. This chain's CDR3 is CASSLTGDGSPLHF. Here the CDR3 DNA reads TGTGCCAGCAGCTTGACAGGGGACGGGTCACCCCTCCACTTT.

This chain joins TRBV2 and TRBJ2-7, with 12 positions matching TRBD2. This CDR3 contains 17 residues. Germline CDR1 SNHLY, CDR2 FYNNEI. V was clipped by 3 bases and J by 3 bases; unmatched bases: 9. The CDR3 region is CASSEAGLAGIGYEQYF. In nucleotides, the CDR3 is TGTGCCAGCAGTGAGGCTGGACTAGCGGGGATCGGCTACGAGCAGTACTTC.

The rearrangement links TRBV4-1 to TRBJ2-1, with D unclear. Germline assignment: CDR1 MGHRA and CDR2 YSYEKL. This CDR3 is built from 15 residues. Trimming took off 0 bases at V and 8 bases at J, with 14 bases between the two ends. The CDR3 reads CASSQEGVPTDEQFF. The DNA of the CDR3 is TGCGCCAGCAGCCAAGAGGGTGTTCCCACGGATGAGCAGTTCTTC.

The chain carries TRBV6-6 and TRBJ2-7; a possible D gene is TRBD2 (6 bases). Germline-derived CDR1 and CDR2 are MNHNY and SVGAGI (reference sequence). The CDR3 length is 14 residues. V lost 0 bases to trimming and J lost 4 bases, with 10 bases between them. CDR3 sequence reads: CASSYSEGWYEQYF. The DNA for the CDR3 is TGTGCCAGCAGTTACTCGGAGGGCTGGTACGAGCAGTACTTC.

CDR3 residues: CASSLYTANTGELFF. The CDR3, as DNA: TGTGCCAGCAGTTTATACACGGCGAACACCGGGGAGCTGTTTTTT. The rearrangement links TRBV27 to TRBJ2-2; D remains ambiguous. The CDR3 consists of 15 residues. CDR1 and CDR2 from the germline V gene are MNHEY and SMNVEV (reference sequence). V was pared by 1 base and J by 0 bases, with 6 bases between.

The chain employs TRBV2 and TRBJ2-7; no definite D call. The CDR3 runs 15 residues. Germline V gene sequence: CDR1 SNHLY, CDR2 FYNNEI. Between the trimmed V and J ends, which lost 2 bases and 1 base, there was a span of 12 bases. The CDR3 coding sequence is TGTGCCAGCAGTGAACCTTCTCCTGCTTCCTACGAGCAGTACTTC. Protein: CASSEPSPASYEQYF.

The rearrangement links TRBV5-6 to TRBJ1-4, with 8 bases aligning to TRBD1. Germline loops: CDR1 SGHDT, CDR2 YYEEEE. V lost 4 bases, J lost 7 bases, and 12 bases stayed unmatched. The CDR3 runs 16 residues. For the CDR3, the DNA is TGTGCCAGCAGCCGTACGAAGACAGGGGAAGTTGAAAAACTGTTTTTT. It is translated as CASSRTKTGEVEKLFF.

The V and J genes are TRBV18 and TRBJ2-7; 7 nucleotides line up with TRBD1. The CDR3 consists of 16 residues. The germline V gene has CDR1 KGHSH and CDR2 LQKENI. The V segment lost 0 bases and the J segment 1 base; nucleotides outside the gene matches: 6. CDR3 in amino acids: CASSPPGGEGSYEQYF. CDR3 nucleotides: TGTGCCAGCTCACCACCAGGGGGCGAGGGGTCCTACGAGCAGTACTTC.

The chain uses TRBV19 and TRBJ1-1; D is unclear. CDR1 is LNHDA and CDR2 is SQIVND in the germline V gene (reference sequence). The length of the CDR3 is 13 residues. With 3 bases removed from V and 3 bases from J, the gap between germline ends came to 8 bases. As DNA, the CDR3 is TGTGCCAGTAGTATCGGGCTTCACACTGAAGCTTTCTTT. Its translation is CASSIGLHTEAFF.

The chain uses TRBV11-2 and TRBJ2-7, with 11 bases that match TRBD1. In germline, CDR1 is SGHAT, CDR2 FQNNGV. The trim removed 5 bases at V and 4 bases at J, leaving 10 bases unmatched. The CDR3 extends over 16 amino acids. The CDR3 nucleotides are TGTGCCAGCAGCGATAGGGGGACAGGGGGAGGATACGAGCAGTACTTC. This codes for CASSDRGTGGGYEQYF.

The rearrangement joins TRBV9 to TRBJ2-2, with TRBD1 identical over 10 bases. V lost 3 bases to trimming and J lost 1 base; unmatched junction nucleotides: 6. The CDR3 loop spans 17 amino acids. The germline V gene has CDR1 SGDLS and CDR2 YYNGEE. The DNA for the CDR3 is TGTGCCAGCAGCGCCCTCGGACAGGGGGAGAACACCGGGGAGCTGTTTTTT. It specifies CASSALGQGENTGELFF.

The chain carries TRBV6-1 and TRBJ1-5, with 7 bases aligning to TRBD1. Germline V gene sequence: CDR1 MNHNS, CDR2 SASEGT. The CDR3 is 15 amino acids. V lost 2 bases to trimming and J lost 5 bases; unmatched junction nucleotides: 6. The CDR3 loop reads CASSERGRIHQPQHF. DNA for the CDR3: TGTGCCAGCAGTGAAAGGGGGCGCATACATCAGCCCCAGCATTTT.

A note on this clone: Other DNA sequences in the sample encode the same CDR3. The chain is built from TRBV28 and TRBJ2-3; the D call may be TRBD1 or TRBD2 (5 bases each). Germline lookup yields CDR1 MDHEN and CDR2 SYDVKM. Trimming stripped 2 bases from V and 2 bases from J, with 14 bases between. The CDR3 contains 16 residues. CDR3 residues: CASSLSGDSFTDTQYF. The CDR3 nucleotides read TGTGCCAGCAGTTTAAGCGGCGACAGCTTCACAGATACGCAGTATTTT.

The chain combines TRBV28 with TRBJ2-5; TRBD2 aligns across 8 bases. The length of the CDR3 is 16 residues. J gave up 11 bases and V 4 bases, and 18 bases lay outside the gene matches. Germline V lookup: CDR1 MDHEN, CDR2 SYDVKM. This chain's CDR3 is CASSSHLAGPQEEQYF. The CDR3 DNA is TGTGCCAGCAGTTCGCATCTAGCGGGCCCTCAGGAGGAGCAGTACTTC.

This clone was observed once. The chain is built from TRBV4-3 and TRBJ1-2; D is unclear. The germline V gene encodes CDR1 LGHNA and CDR2 YSLEER. The V end was cut by 4 bases, the J end by 4 bases, with 13 bases between. The CDR3 is made up of 14 amino acids. CDR3 protein: CASSPHLRGYGYTF. The DNA for the CDR3 is TGCGCCAGCAGCCCTCACCTCCGGGGCTATGGCTACACCTTC.

CDR3 amino acids: CASSLQWSSNQPQHF. In DNA, the CDR3 is TGTGCCAGCAGCTTACAGTGGTCTAGCAATCAGCCCCAGCATTTT. The chain couples TRBV6-5 to TRBJ1-5; D call uncertain. The CDR3 has 15 residues. The V end was cut by 6 bases, the J end by 0 bases, with 12 bases between. Germline V gene lookup returns CDR1 MNHEY and CDR2 SVGAGI.

The chain has TRBV4-3 and TRBJ2-7; 7 nucleotides line up with TRBD1. The V and J ends lost 1 base and 5 bases, in that order; junction bases with no gene match: 5. CDR1 is LGHNA, CDR2 YSLEER, per germline. The CDR3 spans 14 residues. CDR3: CASSQVRGRDEQYF. The CDR3 coding sequence is TGCGCCAGCAGCCAAGTGAGGGGGCGGGACGAGCAGTACTTC.

The CDR3 reads CASSSSWTEYNSPLHF. The CDR3 DNA follows: TGTGCCAGCAGTTCGTCGTGGACAGAGTATAATTCACCCCTCCACTTT. The genes are TRBV6-5 and TRBJ1-6; TRBD1 is a possible D gene (6 bases). The CDR3 is 16 amino acids. Looked up from germline, CDR1 is MNHEY and CDR2 is SVGAGI. The V gene lost 4 bases and the J gene lost 4 bases, with 14 bases spanning the gap.

The gene calls are TRBV11-1 and TRBJ2-5; 7 nucleotides align to TRBD1. V trimming: 1 base; J trimming: 0 bases; junction bases outside the gene matches: 2. Germline CDR1 SGHAT, CDR2 FQDESV (reference sequence). The CDR3 has 15 residues. This CDR3 is CASSLVGQYQETQYF. The CDR3 region has the DNA TGTGCCAGCAGCTTAGTGGGACAGTACCAAGAGACCCAGTACTTC. Full variable domain (outside the CDR3, taken from reference TRBV11-1 and TRBJ2-5): EAEVAQSPRYKITEKSQAVAFWCDPISGHATLYWYRQILGQGPELLVQFQDESVVDDSQLPKDRFSAERLKGVDSTLKIQPAELGDSAMYLCASSLVGQYQETQYFGPGTRLLVL.

The chain employs TRBV2 and TRBJ1-2; D possibly corresponds to TRBD1 (5 bases). Per germline, CDR1 SNHLY and CDR2 FYNNEI. The CDR3 runs to 12 residues. CDR3 protein: CTSMTANYGYTF. CDR3 nucleotide sequence: TGTACCTCTATGACAGCTAACTATGGCTACACCTTC.

The rearrangement uses TRBV7-6 and TRBJ2-7, with TRBD1 identical over 8 bases. V dropped 7 bases and J dropped 0; count of bases not matched to a gene: 8. The CDR3 loop spans 15 amino acids. Looked up from germline, CDR1 is SGHVS and CDR2 is FNYEAQ. In DNA form, the CDR3 reads TGTGCCAGCAAATCGAGGCAGGGGGCCTCCTACGAGCAGTACTTC. Its translation: CASKSRQGASYEQYF.

This chain joins TRBV4-3 and TRBJ2-5, with D maybe TRBD2 (6 bases). V was trimmed by 7 bases and J by 1 base, leaving 13 bases between them. The CDR3 covers 14 residues. CDR1 is LGHNA, CDR2 YSLEER, per germline. The CDR3 spells CASKPGLAQETQYF. The CDR3 bases are TGCGCCAGCAAACCGGGACTGGCCCAAGAGACCCAGTACTTC.

CDR3 sequence (DNA): TGTGCCAGCAGCTCCGCCGGGACCGGGGGTTTCGAGCAGTACTTC. Residues: CASSSAGTGGFEQYF. The chain couples TRBV7-9 to TRBJ2-7, with D maybe TRBD2 (6 bases). The CDR3 has 15 residues. Deletions cut 4 bases from V and 6 bases from J, with 19 bases between. CDR1 and CDR2 from the germline V gene are SEHNR and FQNEAQ (reference sequence). Full variable domain (missing parts from reference TRBV7-9 and TRBJ2-7): DTGVSQNPRHKITKRGQNVTFRCDPISEHNRLYWYRQTLGQGPEFLTYFQNEAQLEKSRLLSDRFSAERPKGSFSTLEIQRTEQGDSAMYLCASSSAGTGGFEQYFGPGTRLTVT.

In DNA, the CDR3 is TGTGCCAGCAGCTTTAGGGGGACAGAAAATTCACCCCTCCACTTT. Protein product: CASSFRGTENSPLHF. The chain uses TRBV7-8 and TRBJ1-6; 7 nucleotides align to TRBD1. The CDR3 spans 15 residues. After removal of 3 bases from V and 7 bases from J, the junction contained 6 bases not matched to a gene. Germline V gene sequence: CDR1 SGHVS, CDR2 FQNEAQ.

V and J are TRBV7-9 and TRBJ1-2; TRBD1 might be the D (6 bases). The V end lost 7 bases, the J end lost 0 bases, and 12 bases lay between the germline ends. Per germline, CDR1 SEHNR and CDR2 FQNEAQ (reference sequence). The CDR3 is 14 residues long. CDR3 protein: CASTGTTTNYGYTF. CDR3 DNA sequence: TGTGCCAGCACCGGGACAACCACTAACTATGGCTACACCTTC.

In nucleotides, the CDR3 is TGTGCCAGCAGTTTCACGAGCACTGAAGCTTTCTTT. It is translated as CASSFTSTEAFF. This chain joins TRBV28 and TRBJ1-1; D gene ambiguous. Germline lookup yields CDR1 MDHEN and CDR2 SYDVKM. CDR3 length: 12 residues. The V gene lost 3 bases and the J gene lost 4 bases, with 6 bases spanning the gap.